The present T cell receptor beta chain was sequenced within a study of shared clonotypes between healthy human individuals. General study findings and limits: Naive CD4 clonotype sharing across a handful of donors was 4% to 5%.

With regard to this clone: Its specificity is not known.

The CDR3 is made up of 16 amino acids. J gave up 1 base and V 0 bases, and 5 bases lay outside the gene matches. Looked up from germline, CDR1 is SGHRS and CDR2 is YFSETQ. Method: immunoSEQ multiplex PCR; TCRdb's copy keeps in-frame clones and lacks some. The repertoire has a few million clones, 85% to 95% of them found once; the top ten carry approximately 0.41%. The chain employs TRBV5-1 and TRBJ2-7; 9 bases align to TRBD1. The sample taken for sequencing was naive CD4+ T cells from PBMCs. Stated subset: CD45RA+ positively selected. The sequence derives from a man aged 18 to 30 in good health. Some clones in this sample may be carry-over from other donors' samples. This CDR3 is CASSLGPGQGSYEQYF. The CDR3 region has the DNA TGCGCCAGCAGCTTGGGGCCGGGACAGGGATCCTACGAGCAGTACTTC.